This TCR beta chain was recorded in a study of shared clonotypes between healthy human individuals. General study findings and limits: Among the subsets, naive ones generally showed larger estimated richness than memory ones. In four donors, around 5% of naive CD4 clonotypes appeared in common.

V lost 1 base and J lost 4, with 16 bases in between. The germline V gene has CDR1 SNHLY and CDR2 FYNNEI. The length of the CDR3 is 16 residues. Deep-level assay runs were performed. Sorted-subset replicate PCRs used 150 to 200 ng DNA, 30,000 or so T cell genomes. Some clones are missing from TCRdb's copy, which holds only in-frame ones; the method was immunoSEQ multiplex PCR. The table records fewer than 1.6 million clones, around 98.5% of them present only once. Comments on this clone: Its antigen is unidentified.

The V and J genes are TRBV2 and TRBJ2-5; possible D gene TRBD1, 5 bases. The receptor's source is a man aged 25 to 40 in good health. The sample was naive CD4+ T cells sorted from blood. As to subset: CD45RA+ positively selected. CDR3: CASSEDYLGHIETQYF. The CDR3 coding sequence is TGTGCCAGCAGTGAAGATTACCTGGGGCACATAGAGACCCAGTACTTC.